Listed here are 18 T cell receptor beta chains from one sample, sequenced in a study of T cells in Graves' hyperthyroidism and ophthalmopathy. Amplification yielded TCR beta CDR3 regions, with RNA transcripts as the source. RT-PCR in the first round (using the HTBI primer set) targeted the TCR CDR3. Using its own MiXCR run on the multiplex PCR reads, TCRdb lists one record per CDR3 protein. The table includes a few hundred thousand distinct CDR3 sequences, roughly 50% detected once. The sequencing input was peripheral blood or thyroid tissue (not recorded which). The source is a woman aged 18-29 years with Graves' hyperthyroidism.

This clonotype was counted a few times. The chain joins TRBV2 to TRBJ2-1; 11 bases fit TRBD2. Losses at the gene ends were 6 bases for V and 3 bases for J; bases not matched to a gene: 1. Looked up from germline, CDR1 is SNHLY and CDR2 is FYNNEI. CDR3 size: 14 residues. CDR3 in DNA: TGTGCCAGCAGAGGGACTAGCGGCTACAATGAGCAGTTCTTC. Protein product: CASRGTSGYNEQFF.

Concerning this clonotype: This CDR3 is missing its conserved last phenylalanine or tryptophan, likely due to a read error. Because the CDR3's place on the DNA is in doubt, the DNA is left out and the CDR3 is given as listed by TCRdb. V is TRBV29-1 and J is TRBJ1-1. Both ends counted, the CDR3 spans 8 residues. Germline V CDR1 and CDR2: SQVTM, ANQGSEA. CDR3 loop: CSVQGANY.

The chain employs TRBV7-9 and TRBJ2-7; D is possibly TRBD2 (7 bases). The J call is doubtful: the DNA matches TRBJ2-1 better. CDR3 length equals 15 residues. CDR1 SEHNR and CDR2 FQNEAQ come from the germline V gene (reference sequence). DNA of the CDR3: TGTGCCAGCAGCTCCTGGGAGGGGGGAAACAATGAGCAGTTCTTC. Amino acid sequence: CASSSWEGGNNEQFF.

This clonotype was seen many times. The rearrangement links TRBV5-6 to TRBJ2-5; D may be TRBD2 (5 bases). With 2 bases removed from V and 0 bases from J, the gap between germline ends came to 5 bases. Germline lookup yields CDR1 SGHDT and CDR2 YYEEEE. The CDR3 is 13 residues long. The CDR3 reads CASSFSDQETQYF. CDR3 coding DNA: TGTGCCAGCAGCTTTAGCGACCAAGAGACCCAGTACTTC.

The chain has TRBV2 and TRBJ1-2, with D perhaps matching TRBD1 (5 bases). CDR3 length equals 13 residues. Germline-derived CDR1 and CDR2 are SNHLY and FYNNEI. V lost 3 bases and J lost 9, with 14 bases in between. In DNA form, the CDR3 reads TGTGCCAGCAGTGAGGGGCCAGAAAGAAGCTACACCTTC. This sequence encodes CASSEGPERSYTF.

Of note for this clonotype: One end of the junction fails to match germline, which may point to a read error. V is TRBV15 and J is TRBJ2-5, with 11 bases aligning to TRBD2. Germline assignment: CDR1 LNHNV and CDR2 YYDKDF (reference sequence). The CDR3 is 17 amino acids. The CDR3 sequence: CATSRDIGTSGRLTLGF. The CDR3 region has the DNA TGTGCCACCAGCAGAGATATAGGGACTAGCGGCCGCCTTACGTTAGGCTTC.

The chain uses TRBV2 and TRBJ2-2, with 7 bases lining up with TRBD2. This CDR3 spans 14 amino acids. J lost 0 bases, V lost 8 bases, and 3 bases had no gene match. The germline V gene encodes CDR1 SNHLY and CDR2 FYNNEI. As DNA, the CDR3 is TGTGCCAGCGGGAGCGGGACGAACACCGGGGAGCTGTTTTTT. Translation: CASGSGTNTGELFF.

J is TRBJ1-1 and V is TRBV20-1, with D possibly matching TRBD1 (6 bases). CDR1 is DFQATT, CDR2 SNEGSKA, per germline (reference sequence). Trimming took off 0 bases at V and 11 bases at J, with 13 bases between the two ends. This CDR3 is 12 amino acids long. CDR3 sequence (DNA): TGCAGTGCTAGAGATGGGGGGGGGCAGGCTTTCTTT. Translation: CSARDGGGQAFF.

This clonotype was seen only a few times. The chain uses TRBV3-1 and TRBJ2-2, with D perhaps matching TRBD1 (5 bases). Germline V gene lookup returns CDR1 LGHDT and CDR2 YNNKEL (reference sequence). Trimming cost V 5 bases and J 1 base, with 8 bases left between them. The CDR3 runs to 14 residues. CDR3 sequence (DNA): TGTGCCAGCAGCTCCAGGGTGAACACCGGGGAGCTGTTTTTT. It is translated as CASSSRVNTGELFF.

The chain links TRBV20-1 to TRBJ2-5; D is possibly TRBD1 or TRBD2 (5 bases each). Germline assignment: CDR1 DFQATT and CDR2 SNEGSKA (reference sequence). The CDR3 is 12 amino acids. Trimming removed 5 bases at V and 4 bases at J, with 11 bases between. This CDR3 reads CSAGSGRETQYF. The CDR3 bases are TGCAGTGCTGGTTCGGGGCGAGAGACCCAGTACTTC.

The sample holds many counts of this clonotype. The chain is built from TRBV7-3 and TRBJ1-1; D remains unclear. Germline CDR1 SGHTA, CDR2 FQGTGA. V was clipped by 2 bases and J by 0 bases, with 4 bases between them. The length of the CDR3 is 13 residues. The CDR3 protein is CASSLYLNTEAFF. CDR3 DNA sequence: TGTGCCAGCAGCTTATATTTGAACACTGAAGCTTTCTTT.

J is TRBJ2-5 and V is TRBV7-3, with 12 positions matching TRBD2. The length of the CDR3 is 16 residues. Unmatched junction bases numbered 1, after V lost 0 bases and J lost 2 bases. Germline V gives CDR1 SGHTA, CDR2 FQGTGA. CDR3 in DNA: TGTGCCAGCAGCTTAACGGGGACTAGCGGGCAAGAGACCCAGTACTTC. Its protein is CASSLTGTSGQETQYF.

This clonotype occurred many times. This chain joins TRBV5-1 and TRBJ2-7; D gene ambiguous. The CDR3 spans 17 residues. Germline V lookup: CDR1 SGHRS, CDR2 YFSETQ. V lost 4 bases to trimming and J lost 6 bases, with 26 bases between them. The CDR3 sequence is CASSLPHGWGVGGEQYF. The CDR3 DNA reads TGCGCCAGCAGCCTTCCTCACGGGTGGGGTGTCGGTGGCGAGCAGTACTTC.

This clonotype was detected ten times or more. The chain joins TRBV12-3 or TRBV12-4 to TRBJ1-2; D is ambiguous. V was pared by 3 bases and J by 4 bases, with 9 bases between. The CDR3 consists of 13 residues. Written as DNA, the CDR3 is TGTGCCAGCAGTTTTGGAGAAAGCTATGGCTACACCTTC. Translating gives CASSFGESYGYTF.

This clonotype was counted ten times or more. The rearrangement joins TRBV4-2 to TRBJ1-1, with D perhaps TRBD1 (6 bases). CDR1 and CDR2 (germline): LGHNA, YNFKEQ. The CDR3 consists of 15 residues. Trimming removed 2 bases from V and 11 bases from J, with 21 bases in between. CDR3 protein: CASSQTAPGADLAFF. CDR3 DNA: TGTGCCAGCAGCCAAACTGCTCCGGGGGCAGATTTGGCTTTCTTT.

V and J are TRBV2 and TRBJ1-3; D unclear. V lost 4 bases and J lost 4, with 14 bases in between. Germline V gene sequence: CDR1 SNHLY, CDR2 FYNNEI. The CDR3 is 15 amino acids. CDR3 nucleotide sequence: TGTGCCAGCAGTGGAGGACCTAACGAAGGAAACACCATATATTTT. Its protein product is CASSGGPNEGNTIYF.

Worth noting for this clonotype: In this CDR3 the conserved last residue, phenylalanine or tryptophan, is missing, so a read error is likely. The DNA is left out, because the CDR3 cannot be placed on it with certainty; the CDR3 is given as TCRdb lists it. The rearrangement joins TRBV7-9 to TRBJ2-2. The length of the CDR3 is 11 amino acids, counting both ends. Per the germline V gene, CDR1 is SEHNR and CDR2 is FQNEAQ (reference sequence). The CDR3: CASSLGKRQVV.

Points on this clonotype: The germline gene is not matched at one end of the junction; a read error may be the cause. The chain employs TRBV7-9 and TRBJ1-5; D perhaps matches TRBD1 (5 bases). Germline-derived CDR1 and CDR2 are SEHNR and FQNEAQ (reference sequence). The CDR3 sequence is 14 residues long. The CDR3 DNA follows: TGTGCCAGCAGCCTGGGTCAGGGCGGTCAGCCCCACCATTTT. It translates to CASSLGQGGQPHHF.